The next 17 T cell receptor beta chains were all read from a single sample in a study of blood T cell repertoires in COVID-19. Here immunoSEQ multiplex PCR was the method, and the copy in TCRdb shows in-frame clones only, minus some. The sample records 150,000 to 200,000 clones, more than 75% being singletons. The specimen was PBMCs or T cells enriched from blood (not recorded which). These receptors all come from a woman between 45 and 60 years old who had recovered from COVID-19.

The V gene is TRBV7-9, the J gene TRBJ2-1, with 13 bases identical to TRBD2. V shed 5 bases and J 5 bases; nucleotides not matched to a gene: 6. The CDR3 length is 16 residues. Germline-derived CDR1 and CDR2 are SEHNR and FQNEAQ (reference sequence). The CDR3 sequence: CASSQGLAGQNNEQFF. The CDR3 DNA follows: TGTGCCAGCAGCCAGGGACTAGCGGGACAAAACAATGAGCAGTTCTTC.

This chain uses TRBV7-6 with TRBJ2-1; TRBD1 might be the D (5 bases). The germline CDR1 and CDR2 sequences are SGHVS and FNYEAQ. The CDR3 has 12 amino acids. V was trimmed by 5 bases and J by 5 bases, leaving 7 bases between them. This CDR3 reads CASSHRNNEQFF. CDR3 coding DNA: TGTGCCAGCAGCCACAGGAACAATGAGCAGTTCTTC.

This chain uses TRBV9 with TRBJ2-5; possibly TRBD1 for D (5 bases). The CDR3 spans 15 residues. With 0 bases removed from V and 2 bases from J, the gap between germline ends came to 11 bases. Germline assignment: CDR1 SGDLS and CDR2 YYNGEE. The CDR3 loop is CASSVVGDRQETQYF. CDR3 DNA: TGTGCCAGCAGCGTAGTAGGTGACAGACAAGAGACCCAGTACTTC. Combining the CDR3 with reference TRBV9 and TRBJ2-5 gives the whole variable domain DSGVTQTPKHLITATGQRVTLRCSPRSGDLSVYWYQQSLDQGLQFLIQYYNGEERAKGNILERFSAQQFPDLHSELNLSSLELGDSALYFCASSVVGDRQETQYFGPGTRLLVL.

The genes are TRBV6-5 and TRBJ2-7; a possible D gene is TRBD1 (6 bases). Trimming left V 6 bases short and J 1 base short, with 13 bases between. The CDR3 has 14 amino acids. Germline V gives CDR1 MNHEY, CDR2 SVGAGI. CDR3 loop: CASRAHRVSYEQYF. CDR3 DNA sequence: TGTGCCAGCAGAGCCCACAGGGTTTCCTACGAGCAGTACTTC.

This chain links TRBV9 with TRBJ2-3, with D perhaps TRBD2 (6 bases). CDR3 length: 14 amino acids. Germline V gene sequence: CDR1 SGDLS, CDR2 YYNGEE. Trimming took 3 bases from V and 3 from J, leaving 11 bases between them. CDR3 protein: CASSELAGTDTQYF. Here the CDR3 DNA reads TGTGCCAGCAGCGAACTCGCGGGGACAGATACGCAGTATTTT.

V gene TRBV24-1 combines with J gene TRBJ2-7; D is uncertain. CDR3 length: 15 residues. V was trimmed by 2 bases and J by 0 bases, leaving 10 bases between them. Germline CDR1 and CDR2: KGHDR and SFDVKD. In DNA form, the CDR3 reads TGTGCCACCAGTGATTCAACAGAAAGCTCCTACGAGCAGTACTTC. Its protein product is CATSDSTESSYEQYF.

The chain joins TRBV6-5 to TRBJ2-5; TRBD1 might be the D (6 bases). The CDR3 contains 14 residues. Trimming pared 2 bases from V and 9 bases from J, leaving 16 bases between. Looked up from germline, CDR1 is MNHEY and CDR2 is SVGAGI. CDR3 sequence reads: CASSYTDGKGAQYF. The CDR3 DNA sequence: TGTGCCAGCAGTTACACGGACGGGAAGGGGGCCCAGTACTTC.

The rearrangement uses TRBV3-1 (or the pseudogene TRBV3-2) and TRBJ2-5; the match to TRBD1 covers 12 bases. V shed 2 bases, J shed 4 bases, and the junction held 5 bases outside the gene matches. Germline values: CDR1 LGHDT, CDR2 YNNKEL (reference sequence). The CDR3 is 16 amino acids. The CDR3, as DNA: TGTGCCAGCAGCCAAAGGGACAGGGGGCCTCGAGAGACCCAGTACTTC. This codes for CASSQRDRGPRETQYF.

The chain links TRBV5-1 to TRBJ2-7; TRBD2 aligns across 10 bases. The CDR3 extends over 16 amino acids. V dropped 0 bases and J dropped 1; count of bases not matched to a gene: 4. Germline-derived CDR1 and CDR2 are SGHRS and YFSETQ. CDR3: CASSLGGTSESYEQYF. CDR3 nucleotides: TGCGCCAGCAGCTTGGGGGGGACTAGCGAGTCCTACGAGCAGTACTTC.

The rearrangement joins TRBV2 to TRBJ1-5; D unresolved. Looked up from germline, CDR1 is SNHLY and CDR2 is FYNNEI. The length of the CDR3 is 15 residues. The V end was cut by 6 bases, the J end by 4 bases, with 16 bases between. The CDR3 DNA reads TGTGCCAGCAGCGATAACTTTGCCCCAAATCAGCCCCAGCATTTT. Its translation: CASSDNFAPNQPQHF.

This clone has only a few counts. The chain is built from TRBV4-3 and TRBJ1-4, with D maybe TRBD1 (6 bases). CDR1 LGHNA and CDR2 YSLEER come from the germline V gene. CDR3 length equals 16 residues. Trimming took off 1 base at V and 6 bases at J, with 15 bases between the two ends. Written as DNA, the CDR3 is TGCGCCAGCAGCCAAGGGACAGCAGTCTATGATGAAAAACTGTTTTTT. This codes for CASSQGTAVYDEKLFF.

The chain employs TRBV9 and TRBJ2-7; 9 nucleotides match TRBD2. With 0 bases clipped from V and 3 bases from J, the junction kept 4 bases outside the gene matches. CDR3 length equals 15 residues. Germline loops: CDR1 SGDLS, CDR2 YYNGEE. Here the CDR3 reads CASSVEGREGYEQYF. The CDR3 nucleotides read TGTGCCAGCAGCGTAGAGGGGCGGGAGGGCTACGAGCAGTACTTC.

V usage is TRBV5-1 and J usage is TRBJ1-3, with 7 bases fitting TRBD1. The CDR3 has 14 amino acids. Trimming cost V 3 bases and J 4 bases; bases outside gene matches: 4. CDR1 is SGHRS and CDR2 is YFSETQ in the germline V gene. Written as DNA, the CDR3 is TGCGCCAGCAGCTCCGGGACAGTAGGAAACACCATATATTTT. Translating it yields CASSSGTVGNTIYF.

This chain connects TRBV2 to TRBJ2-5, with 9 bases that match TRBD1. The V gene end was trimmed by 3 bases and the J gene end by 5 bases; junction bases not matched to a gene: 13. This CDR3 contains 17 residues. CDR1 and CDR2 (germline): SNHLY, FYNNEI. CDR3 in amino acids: CASSDLPHSGTGETQYF. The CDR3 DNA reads TGTGCCAGCAGTGACCTACCCCACTCCGGGACAGGGGAGACCCAGTACTTC.

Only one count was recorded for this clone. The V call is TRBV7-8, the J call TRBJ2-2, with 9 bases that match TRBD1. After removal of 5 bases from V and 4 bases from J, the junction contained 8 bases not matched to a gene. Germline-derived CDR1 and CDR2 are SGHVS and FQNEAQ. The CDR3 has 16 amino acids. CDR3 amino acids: CASSVTGQGITGELFF. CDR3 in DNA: TGTGCCAGCAGCGTAACGGGACAGGGAATCACCGGGGAGCTGTTTTTT. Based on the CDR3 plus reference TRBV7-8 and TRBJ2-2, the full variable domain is GAGVSQSPRYKVAKRGQDVALRCDPISGHVSLFWYQQALGQGPEFLTYFQNEAQLDKSGLPSDRFFAERPEGSVSTLKIQRTQQEDSAVYLCASSVTGQGITGELFFGEGSRLTVL.

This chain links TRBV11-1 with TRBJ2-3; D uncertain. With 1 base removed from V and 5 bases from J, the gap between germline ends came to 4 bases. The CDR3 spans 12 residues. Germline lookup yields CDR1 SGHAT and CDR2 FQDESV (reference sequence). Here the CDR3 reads CASSLGQDTQYF. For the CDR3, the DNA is TGTGCCAGCAGCTTAGGACAAGATACGCAGTATTTT.

CDR3 bases: TGTGCCAGCAGCAGAGGGAGCCGGGAGAAGGAGACCCAGTACTTC. Its translation: CASSRGSREKETQYF. The genes are TRBV5-8 and TRBJ2-5, with a tentative D call TRBD2 (6 bases). Germline V gives CDR1 SGHTS, CDR2 YDEGEE. The V end lost 4 bases, the J end lost 5 bases, and 18 bases lay between the germline ends. This CDR3 has 15 amino acids.